This T cell receptor (beta chain) appears in the sequencing data of a study of cytomegalovirus exposure and HLA in healthy donors. As for the study in general: The same platform was used for the roughly 130 validation repertoires and the approximately 670 first-cohort repertoires, a later analysis reported. Whole-study results and caveats: It was confirmed in vitro that three of the CMV-associated chains were specific for CMV antigens.

The method was immunoSEQ multiplex PCR; TCRdb's version includes in-frame clones alone and lacks a portion of them. The repertoire holds under 350,000 clones, with 86% as singletons. The CDR3 contains 14 residues. Germline V gene sequence: CDR1 MDHEN, CDR2 SYDVKM. V lost 1 base, J lost 6 bases, and 10 bases lay in between. Comment on this clone: The antigen is undetermined.

It was the approximately 130-subject validation cohort, separate from the approximately 700-subject first cohort, to which the donors belonged. Sequenced sample: PBMCs. The TCR sequence derives from a woman aged 18-29 years in good health and CMV-seronegative. The V gene is TRBV28, the J gene TRBJ1-3; D ambiguous. The CDR3: CASSLSSRANTIYF. The CDR3 DNA is TGTGCCAGCAGTTTATCCTCGAGGGCAAACACCATATATTTT.